The 8 T cell receptor beta chains presented below share a single source sample, sequenced in a study of T cells in Graves' hyperthyroidism and ophthalmopathy. TCR beta CDR3 sequences were amplified from RNA transcripts. With the HTBI primer set, the TCR CDR3 went through a first round of RT-PCR. Each CDR3 protein is one row after TCRdb ran MiXCR on the multiplex PCR reads. The data show 750,000 to 950,000 distinct CDR3 sequences, 35% to 40% seen once. Sequencing input: blood. These receptors came from a man between 18 and 29 years old with Graves' hyperthyroidism.

V usage is TRBV7-2 and J usage is TRBJ2-7; D gene unclear. CDR1 SGHTA and CDR2 FQGNSA come from the germline V gene. V lost 3 bases and J lost 6, with 24 bases in between. The CDR3 has 17 residues. The CDR3 nucleotides read TGTGCCAGCAGCTTCCCGGGCCTCGGACCGGAGTCTCTCGAGCAGTACTTC. Encoded protein: CASSFPGLGPESLEQYF.

This clonotype has only a few counts. This rearrangement joins TRBV11-2 to TRBJ1-2; D is ambiguous. CDR3 size: 16 residues. Germline CDR1 is SGHAT and CDR2 is FQNNGV. Trimming removed 0 bases at V and 6 bases at J, with 17 bases between. The CDR3 region is CASSLDFGERWDGYTF. The CDR3 region has the DNA TGTGCCAGCAGCTTAGATTTCGGGGAGCGCTGGGATGGCTACACCTTC.

This clonotype was counted ten times or more. V is TRBV7-3 and J is TRBJ1-5; D possibly corresponds to TRBD1 (6 bases). Germline-derived CDR1 and CDR2 are SGHTA and FQGTGA. Trimming took off 9 bases at V and 4 bases at J, with 13 bases between the two ends. The CDR3 spans 13 residues. The CDR3 is CASSQGPNQPQHF. The CDR3 DNA follows: TGTGCCAGTAGTCAGGGGCCGAATCAGCCCCAGCATTTT.

This clonotype came up many times. This chain joins TRBV29-1 and TRBJ1-2; TRBD1 might be the D (5 bases). V lost 4 bases, J lost 3 bases, and 12 bases lay in between. The CDR3 loop spans 13 amino acids. CDR1 and CDR2 from the germline V gene are SQVTM and ANQGSEA. The CDR3 loop is CSVAGQGDYGYTF. The CDR3, as DNA: TGCAGCGTTGCAGGTCAGGGTGACTATGGCTACACCTTC.

This clonotype was seen a handful of times. The CDR3 loop is CASSFSTAGVTEAFF. The CDR3, as DNA: TGTGCCAGCAGCTTCTCCACCGCGGGAGTCACTGAAGCTTTCTTT. The chain has TRBV7-9 and TRBJ1-1; D remains unclear. This CDR3 is built from 15 residues. Trimming removed 3 bases at V and 4 bases at J, with 15 bases between. Germline V CDR1 and CDR2: SEHNR, FQNEAQ (reference sequence).

The gene calls are TRBV19 and TRBJ2-5; TRBD1 matches at 8 bases. Per germline, CDR1 LNHDA and CDR2 SQIVND (reference sequence). V lost 2 bases, J lost 5 bases, and 4 bases stayed unmatched. CDR3 length equals 14 residues. CDR3 sequence reads: CASSISGGAETQYF. The DNA for the CDR3 is TGTGCCAGTAGTATATCAGGGGGCGCGGAGACCCAGTACTTC.

This clonotype has more than one count but fewer than ten. The chain combines TRBV29-1 with TRBJ1-4; 11 nucleotides align to TRBD1. The CDR3 is 16 amino acids. Germline V CDR1 and CDR2: SQVTM, ANQGSEA. V trimming: 4 bases; J trimming: 5 bases; junction bases outside the gene matches: 9. The CDR3 DNA follows: TGCAGCGTTGCCCCGGGACAGGGGGGCCTGAATGAAAAACTGTTTTTT. Translated: CSVAPGQGGLNEKLFF.

This clonotype was picked up a small number of times. The chain employs TRBV7-9 and TRBJ2-2; TRBD2 might be the D (6 bases). The germline CDR1 and CDR2 sequences are SEHNR and FQNEAQ (reference sequence). CDR3 length: 15 residues. The V end was cut by 5 bases, the J end by 2 bases, with 12 bases between. The CDR3 reads CASSMTRTNTGELFF. The CDR3 DNA follows: TGTGCCAGCAGCATGACTAGGACCAACACCGGGGAGCTGTTTTTT.